The 21 T cell receptor beta chains below were found in one sample sequenced in a study of blood T cell repertoires in COVID-19. Some clones are missing from TCRdb's copy, which holds only in-frame ones; the method was immunoSEQ multiplex PCR. This sample has more than 350,000 clones, with 85% to 90% found just once. Input material: PBMCs or T cells enriched from blood (not recorded which). The receptors derive from a woman between 50 and 59 years old who had recovered from COVID-19.

This chain links TRBV7-2 with TRBJ2-2; 7 nucleotides align to TRBD1. CDR3 length equals 14 residues. After removal of 4 bases from V and 4 bases from J, the junction contained 3 bases not matched to a gene. The germline CDR1 and CDR2 sequences are SGHTA and FQGNSA. In nucleotides, the CDR3 is TGTGCCAGCAGCTCGGGACAGCTCACCGGGGAGCTGTTTTTT. Its translation is CASSSGQLTGELFF.

The rearrangement links TRBV27 to TRBJ2-7; D unclear. This CDR3 has 12 residues. CDR1 and CDR2 from the germline V gene are MNHEY and SMNVEV (reference sequence). Deletions cut 4 bases from V and 7 bases from J, with 11 bases between. As DNA, the CDR3 is TGTGCCAGCAGTTCCTTGTCCAGGGAGCAGTACTTC. It is translated as CASSSLSREQYF.

The V call is TRBV5-1, the J call TRBJ2-5; the match to TRBD1 covers 9 bases. Trimming removed 4 bases from V and 1 base from J; junction bases left unmatched: 5. The CDR3 is 15 residues long. In germline, CDR1 is SGHRS, CDR2 YFSETQ. The CDR3 DNA reads TGCGCCAGCAGCCACAGGGGGCCAATCCAAGAGACCCAGTACTTC. Translated, it gives CASSHRGPIQETQYF. The whole variable domain, filled in from reference TRBV5-1 and TRBJ2-5, reads KAGVTQTPRYLIKTRGQQVTLSCSPISGHRSVSWYQQTPGQGLQFLFEYFSETQRNKGNFPGRFSGRQFSNSRSEMNVSTLELGDSALYLCASSHRGPIQETQYFGPGTRLLVL.

This clone was seen ten or more times. The rearrangement links TRBV3-1 (or the pseudogene TRBV3-2) to TRBJ2-1; a weak D match, TRBD1 (5 bases). The CDR3 loop spans 13 amino acids. The V end lost 1 base, the J end lost 5 bases, and 6 bases lay between the germline ends. CDR1 is LGHDT and CDR2 is YNNKEL in the germline V gene (reference sequence). CDR3 protein: CASSQVRDNEQFF. CDR3 sequence (DNA): TGTGCCAGCAGCCAAGTCAGGGACAATGAGCAGTTCTTC.

The chain carries TRBV7-8 and TRBJ1-3, with D unresolved. The CDR3 runs to 15 residues. Germline values: CDR1 SGHVS, CDR2 FQNEAQ. Trimming removed 5 bases at V and 3 bases at J, with 14 bases between. CDR3 sequence reads: CASSGYGLHGNTIYF. The CDR3 nucleotides read TGTGCCAGCAGCGGATACGGACTGCATGGAAACACCATATATTTT.

The chain combines TRBV19 with TRBJ2-2; D possibly corresponds to TRBD1 (6 bases). The CDR3 extends over 13 amino acids. The V and J ends lost 7 bases and 4 bases respectively, with 10 bases between them. Germline assignment: CDR1 LNHDA and CDR2 SQIVND (reference sequence). For the CDR3, the DNA is TGTGCCAGTACAGACAGGCCCACCGGGGAGCTGTTTTTT. Translation gives CASTDRPTGELFF.

The count of this clone is one. The rearrangement links TRBV6-5 to TRBJ2-2; D unclear. The CDR3 spans 13 residues. CDR1 and CDR2 (germline): MNHEY, SVGAGI. The germline V and J ends were trimmed by 7 bases and 7 bases, with 13 bases remaining between them. The CDR3 reads CASTPSAVGELFF. The CDR3 DNA is TGTGCCAGCACCCCCAGCGCCGTCGGGGAGCTGTTTTTT.

The V gene is TRBV14, the J gene TRBJ2-7; 9 positions match TRBD2. The CDR3 is made up of 15 amino acids. Germline lookup yields CDR1 SGHDN and CDR2 FVKESK. V shed 4 bases and J 3 bases; nucleotides not matched to a gene: 7. CDR3 region: CASSPASGAYYEQYF. DNA for the CDR3: TGTGCCAGCAGCCCAGCTAGCGGGGCATACTACGAGCAGTACTTC.

This chain uses TRBV5-8 with TRBJ1-2; D gene unclear. Germline loops: CDR1 SGHTS, CDR2 YDEGEE. V shed 0 bases and J shed 6 bases, with 9 bases lying between them. There are 13 residues in the CDR3. CDR3 nucleotides: TGTGCCAGCAGCTTGGGGTCGAGAGATGGCTACACCTTC. As protein: CASSLGSRDGYTF.

This rearrangement joins TRBV3-1 (or the pseudogene TRBV3-2) to TRBJ1-1; D is possibly TRBD1 (6 bases). The CDR3 extends over 17 amino acids. Germline values: CDR1 LGHDT, CDR2 YNNKEL (reference sequence). V was shortened by 0 bases and J by 6 bases, with 20 bases between the two germline ends. CDR3 sequence: CASSQDLDSPQGSEAFF. The CDR3 bases are TGTGCCAGCAGCCAAGATCTGGACAGCCCGCAGGGCTCTGAAGCTTTCTTT.

V usage is TRBV6-5 and J usage is TRBJ1-2; D ambiguous. CDR1 is MNHEY and CDR2 is SVGAGI in the germline V gene. The CDR3 has 13 amino acids. The V end lost 5 bases, the J end lost 3 bases, and 10 bases lay between the germline ends. The CDR3 here is CASSMAQHYGYTF. As DNA, the CDR3 is TGTGCCAGCAGTATGGCACAGCACTATGGCTACACCTTC.

The chain recombines TRBV5-4 with TRBJ1-2; D perhaps matches TRBD1 (6 bases). Germline loops: CDR1 SGHNT, CDR2 YYREEE (reference sequence). There are 13 residues in the CDR3. V lost 7 bases and J 6 bases, leaving 16 bases between the germline ends. This CDR3 reads CASPGEGVNGYTF. CDR3 nucleotides: TGTGCCAGCCCTGGCGAGGGGGTAAATGGCTACACCTTC.

This chain joins TRBV4-3 and TRBJ2-3; D call uncertain. The germline V gene has CDR1 LGHNA and CDR2 YSLEER. The V end was cut by 0 bases, the J end by 0 bases, with 4 bases between. The CDR3 totals 14 residues. The CDR3, as DNA: TGCGCCAGCAGCCAAGACTACAGCACAGATACGCAGTATTTT. Translation gives CASSQDYSTDTQYF.

This clone was counted once. This chain uses TRBV19 with TRBJ1-1; D gene unclear. V gave up 8 bases and J gave up 3 bases, with 10 bases separating them. CDR1 is LNHDA, CDR2 SQIVND, per germline (reference sequence). This CDR3 is built from 12 residues. CDR3: CASSTGDTEAFF. In DNA form, the CDR3 reads TGTGCCAGTTCCACCGGGGACACTGAAGCTTTCTTT.

The rearrangement joins TRBV6-1 to TRBJ1-5, with a tentative D call TRBD1 (5 bases). The CDR3 is 16 residues long. The V and J ends lost 3 bases and 4 bases respectively, with 16 bases between them. The germline V gene has CDR1 MNHNS and CDR2 SASEGT. CDR3: CASSDYLRETNQPQHF. The CDR3 region has the DNA TGTGCCAGCAGTGATTATCTCAGGGAAACAAATCAGCCCCAGCATTTT.

The rearrangement joins TRBV5-1 to TRBJ2-5; TRBD2 aligns across 8 bases. Unmatched junction bases numbered 9, after V lost 4 bases and J lost 4 bases. This CDR3 is 15 amino acids long. The germline CDR1 and CDR2 sequences are SGHRS and YFSETQ. The chain's CDR3 is CASSPGAGGGETQYF. The CDR3 nucleotides read TGCGCCAGCAGCCCCGGCGCGGGGGGAGGAGAGACCCAGTACTTC.

The rearrangement joins TRBV30 to TRBJ2-5, with D perhaps matching TRBD2 (5 bases). Trimming left V 0 bases short and J 5 bases short, with 13 bases between. The germline CDR1 and CDR2 sequences are GTSNPN and SVGIG (reference sequence). The CDR3 contains 14 residues. The CDR3 DNA reads TGTGCCTGGAGTGTACTAAGGGAGTGGGAGACCCAGTACTTC. It specifies CAWSVLREWETQYF.

J is TRBJ1-1 and V is TRBV7-9, with 8 bases that match TRBD1. This CDR3 comprises 17 residues. Germline V gene lookup returns CDR1 SEHNR and CDR2 FQNEAQ (reference sequence). J lost 4 bases, V lost 5 bases, and 15 bases had no gene match. CDR3 residues: CASSPPLAGQGSTEAFF. The DNA of the CDR3 is TGTGCCAGCAGCCCCCCTTTGGCCGGACAGGGAAGCACTGAAGCTTTCTTT.

The CDR3 reads CASSQDSPHNEQFF. DNA for the CDR3: TGTGCCAGCAGCCAAGACAGTCCCCACAATGAGCAGTTCTTC. This chain links TRBV3-1 (or the pseudogene TRBV3-2) with TRBJ2-1; D remains ambiguous. Per germline, CDR1 LGHDT and CDR2 YNNKEL (reference sequence). Trimming removed 0 bases from V and 5 bases from J, with 8 bases in between. The CDR3 runs 14 residues.

The chain employs TRBV3-1 (or the pseudogene TRBV3-2) and TRBJ1-2, with D perhaps TRBD1 (6 bases). V dropped 3 bases and J dropped 0 bases, with 17 bases sitting between them. The CDR3 is 17 residues long. CDR1 and CDR2 from the germline V gene are LGHDT and YNNKEL (reference sequence). CDR3 sequence reads: CASSQTGHRLTNYGYTF. The CDR3 DNA reads TGTGCCAGCAGCCAGACAGGACATCGGCTTACTAACTATGGCTACACCTTC.

This clone appeared a single time. This chain links TRBV28 with TRBJ2-6; possibly TRBD2 for D (6 bases). V was pared by 6 bases and J by 0 bases, with 9 bases between. The CDR3 loop spans 15 amino acids. The germline gives CDR1 MDHEN, CDR2 SYDVKM. CDR3 sequence: CASRVGGSGANVLTF. The CDR3 coding sequence is TGTGCCAGCAGGGTGGGGGGCTCTGGGGCCAACGTCCTGACTTTC.